The source of this T cell receptor beta chain is a study of vaccination and CD4 T cells after COVID-19. Study summary: Participants were administered two doses of either the BNT162b2 or the mRNA-1273 vaccine.

This clonotype has just a few counts. The antigen is undetermined. V was shortened by 6 bases and J by 2 bases, with 8 bases between the two germline ends. The CDR3 sequence is 13 residues long. Germline values: CDR1 SNHLY, CDR2 FYNNEI. CD4+ T cells that had been cultured provided DNA sequenced with the Oncomine TCR Beta short-read assay. TCRdb fed the PCR reads into MiXCR, producing one record per CDR3 protein. Among under 9,000 distinct CDR3 sequences listed, 45% to 60% were seen once. Treatment specified: roughly 10-day PBMC culture with coronavirus spike peptide pools or control peptides (ViraFEST assay).

The receptor was isolated from a human donor who had recovered from COVID-19. V usage is TRBV2 and J usage is TRBJ1-5; TRBD1 is a possible D gene (5 bases). Specimen: CD4+ T cells from blood, cultured in vitro. The CDR3 sequence is CASRIQGNQPQHF. The CDR3 coding sequence is TGTGCCAGCAGGATACAGGGCAATCAGCCCCAGCATTTT.